This T cell receptor (beta chain) originates from a study of CD8 T cells in ankylosing spondylitis (dated by TCRdb to the late 2010s). With respect to the entire study: The study profiled T cell receptor beta repertoires in healthy donors and ankylosing spondylitis patients to find disease-linked TCR variants. The full study cohort comprised around 23 ankylosing spondylitis patients and some 110 healthy donors. Samples of peripheral blood were taken, and for ankylosing spondylitis patients, synovial fluid was collected as well. General study outcomes and caveats: The disease-linked clones showed a CD8+ phenotype and occurred at relatively low frequencies in peripheral blood. Blood from ankylosing spondylitis patients appeared to be characterized by a TCR beta motif composed of several highly homologous amino acid variants. According to the report, matched synovial fluid samples from ankylosing spondylitis patients were significantly enriched for the disease-linked clones. Some motif variants had previously been reported in the synovial fluid and blood of reactive arthritis patients, which suggests shared mechanisms of disease initiation.

Concerning this clonotype: Its binding antigen is unknown. No quality values exist for individual bases; no much larger clone is one base distant.

The CDR1 and CDR2 encoded by the germline V gene are MNHNS and SASEGT. V is pared back by 8 bases and J by 6 bases, with 14 bases lying between the germline termini. The CDR3, from cysteine to phenylalanine, totals 13 residues. Just CDR3 DNA is preserved here, 39 bases in frame from base 1. TCRdb names Illumina HiSeq 2500 as the instrument used. Quantitative 5'-RACE with molecular barcodes was the method used to prepare the TCR beta libraries. The authors' pipeline ran thus. A new computational method, built on a probabilistic model of VDJ rearrangement, was used to identify disease-linked TCR variants. The public reads were reanalyzed by TCRdb: fastp trimming at Q25, MiXCR alignment, in-frame beta chains only. For every CDR3 protein sequence, its rows merge into one entry that carries the most common genes and DNA. TCRdb, not the authors, supplied the V and J calls. Recorded for this sample are about 150,000 distinct CDR3 sequences; 6% to 8.5% of them occurred a single time. Roughly an eighth of the sample lies in the top ten.

This TCR came from a female donor with ankylosing spondylitis or in good health (not recorded which). The sequencing input was blood, either unsorted or a sorted T cell fraction (not recorded which). Recombination connected TRBV6-1 to TRBJ1-5; there is no confident call for the D gene. CDR3 loop: CASSPGSTQPQHF. The DNA sequence reads TGTGCCAGCTCGCCCGGGTCGACTCAGCCCCAGCATTTT.